This T cell receptor beta chain came from a study of CD8+ T cells in alopecia areata (dated by TCRdb to 2016 to 2018). Notes on the research overall: Treated patients were enrolled in an open-label pilot trial of oral tofacitinib at 5 to 10 mg twice daily for moderate-to-severe alopecia areata. RNA was extracted with the PAXgene miRNA kit for fixed scalp, the miRNeasy kit for PBMCs, and the RNeasy kit for mouse skin. Tofacitinib-treated patients had biopsies at baseline and at 4 and 24 weeks of treatment, with a later scalp biopsy in several patients. On the human side, TCRbeta sequencing was run on scalp tissue and on sorted CD4+ and CD8+ peripheral blood T cells from healthy controls and from alopecia areata patients with either patchy or totalis/universalis disease. Amplification of TCRbeta CDR3 regions was done by immunoSEQ multiplex PCR using 35 Vbeta forward primers and 13 Jbeta reverse primers. Scalp clonality was compared across normal scalp (n=4), patchy alopecia areata scalp (n=8), and alopecia totalis/universalis scalp (n=8). High-throughput TCRbeta sequencing was used to examine T cell clonal expansion in alopecia areata in both the C3H/HeJ mouse model and human patients. Tofacitinib was given for 6 to 18 months, followed by 6 months of follow-up off drug to assess delayed response and recurrence.

The library came from the immunoSEQ multiplex PCR assay. For TCR sequencing, RNA was extracted from every sample and reverse transcribed into cDNA to serve as template. First-strand cDNA was synthesized with SuperScript III using a 2:1 mix of oligo-dT and random hexamers. A synthetic immune receptor repertoire was used to measure amplification bias, and any remaining bias was corrected computationally. Per the source publication's procedure: Raw reads were preprocessed to remove errors, and CDR3 was defined by IMGT conventions from the conserved cysteine to phenylalanine. Clonality was computed as 1 minus the Shannon entropy, with the entropy normalized by log2 of the number of productive unique TCRs. Scalp TCRbeta sequences were cross-referenced with sorted blood CD4 and CD8 repertoires so that the CD4 or CD8 identity of scalp clones could be inferred. Here the immuneACCESS table is served through TCRdb, limited to in-frame sequences with V and J called. Missing clones are a known gap in these copies; in checked studies unresolved V genes cover under half, and the rest lacks a known reason. Clonal size and the V and J genes are those of that table, whereas D and trimming came from the DNA. This sample gives hundreds of thousands of clones in total; approximately 61% of them show up just once. The ten largest clones add up to around 0.44% of the sample.

As to this clone: Its antigen target is currently unknown. Base qualities are not provided; no much larger clone lies one nucleotide away.

Beyond this particular receptor, the publication reports: TCR sequences shared between patients were less clear than in mice, possibly partly because of HLA diversity in the patient population. Resident alphabeta T cells in normal human skin are also sequenced, complicating scalp TCR repertoire analysis, unlike mouse skin dominated by gammadelta T cells. Lesional scalp, especially in alopecia totalis/universalis, showed higher clonality and more expanded CD8+ clones than normal scalp, suggesting antigenic drive.

The germline ends are 10 bases apart after V is trimmed by 4 bases and J by 6 bases. Its CDR3 holds 13 amino acids, cysteine through phenylalanine. The sequence is cut down to CDR3 DNA, 39 bases in frame from base 1. The germline V gene (reference sequence) specifies LNHDA as CDR1 and SQIVND as CDR2. This sample's time point label indicates: baseline before oral tofacitinib. From alopecia areata patients, peripheral blood was collected along with lesional scalp punch biopsies. PBMCs were separated by density centrifugation and stained for CD3, CD4 and CD8, after which CD4+ and CD8+ T cells were sorted on a FACSAria.

Material: CD4+ T cells sorted from blood, obtained at week 0. The chain joins TRBV19 to TRBJ1-5, with TRBD1 tentatively as D gene (6 bases match). The clonotype was recovered from a human donor with alopecia areata. The CDR3 region reads CASSTGAGQPQHF. The bases are TGTGCCAGTAGTACGGGGGCAGGTCAGCCCCAGCATTTT.